The source of this T cell receptor (beta chain) is a study of beta chain features in type 1 diabetes. Across the whole study: Age and gender were similar between patients and healthy donors, as were cell yields. Study-wide results and limits: Any PCR bias toward short templates would affect both groups alike. Fewer junction insertions and more nucleotide deletions appeared in type 1 diabetes patients.

Only a few counts were recorded for this clone. The antigen is undetermined. V lost 4 bases to trimming and J lost 5 bases, with 11 bases between them. This CDR3 comprises 12 residues. CDR1 SQVTM and CDR2 ANQGSEA come from the germline V gene. Isolated RNA was reverse transcribed in full, so expressed TCRB transcripts were sequenced. Naive, central memory and regulatory T cell samples averaged around 3.5 million immunoSEQ reads each. Measured with immunoSEQ multiplex PCR; TCRdb has only the in-frame clones, and not every one. Of 150,000 or so clones listed, 7% to 10% are singletons. The sample comprised central memory CD4+ T cells from blood. This chain uses TRBV29-1 with TRBJ2-5, with a tentative D call TRBD1 (6 bases). The origin of this receptor is a woman aged 18-29 years in good health. The CDR3 loop reads CSVVQGRETQYF. The CDR3 nucleotides read TGCAGCGTTGTACAGGGTCGGGAGACCCAGTACTTC.